A single sample is the source of the 29 T cell receptor beta chains below, sequenced in a study of regulatory and conventional T cells in RAG deficiency. The data were produced by immunoSEQ multiplex PCR, yet TCRdb's version contains in-frame clones alone and is incomplete. The table includes fewer than 40,000 clones, around 76% detected once. Blood CD4+ CD25-low CD127-high conventional T cells supplied the genomic DNA template. These data were also reused for a study on regulatory T cells. That work states: The PCR used 52 TRBV and 13 TRBJ primers.

The sequenced material came from CD4+ effector T cells sorted from blood. The receptor source for this set is a human donor in good health.

This clone appeared a single time. The chain uses TRBV7-2 and TRBJ2-2, with 11 bases identical to TRBD2. Germline V CDR1 and CDR2: SGHTA, FQGNSA. V trimming: 0 bases; J trimming: 1 base; junction bases outside the gene matches: 7. This CDR3 region has 19 residues. The CDR3 DNA reads TGTGCCAGCAGCTTAGCGCGGGCTAGCGGGGGGCTGAACACCGGGGAGCTGTTTTTT. Translating gives CASSLARASGGLNTGELFF.

The sample holds a few counts of this clone. The rearrangement uses TRBV7-8 and TRBJ2-7; D unresolved. CDR1 and CDR2 from the germline V gene are SGHVS and FQNEAQ. The length of the CDR3 is 15 residues. V was trimmed by 5 bases and J by 3 bases, leaving 17 bases between them. CDR3 nucleotide sequence: TGTGCCAGCAGCCAGGACGGAGTACTATTCTACGAGCAGTACTTC. Protein sequence: CASSQDGVLFYEQYF. Full variable domain (outside the CDR3, taken from reference TRBV7-8 and TRBJ2-7): GAGVSQSPRYKVAKRGQDVALRCDPISGHVSLFWYQQALGQGPEFLTYFQNEAQLDKSGLPSDRFFAERPEGSVSTLKIQRTQQEDSAVYLCASSQDGVLFYEQYFGPGTRLTVT.

The V call is TRBV6-1, the J call TRBJ1-5; D gene unclear. The germline V gene has CDR1 MNHNS and CDR2 SASEGT. The CDR3 loop spans 15 amino acids. V lost 3 bases and J lost 0, with 9 bases in between. The CDR3 region has the DNA TGTGCCAGCAGTGATATGTGGAATAGCAATCAGCCCCAGCATTTT. Protein: CASSDMWNSNQPQHF.

This clone turned up a few times. The CDR3 here is CASSSPSGSQRGTGELFF. The CDR3 DNA follows: TGTGCCAGCAGCTCCCCCTCGGGGAGCCAAAGGGGCACCGGGGAGCTGTTTTTT. The chain employs TRBV11-2 and TRBJ2-2; D may be TRBD1 or TRBD2 (5 bases each). Germline CDR1 is SGHAT and CDR2 is FQNNGV. The V end was cut by 4 bases, the J end by 4 bases, with 22 bases between. The CDR3 contains 18 residues.

The chain employs TRBV15 and TRBJ2-7; 11 positions match TRBD2. CDR3 length: 16 amino acids. J gave up 4 bases and V 0 bases, and 5 bases lay outside the gene matches. Germline CDR1 and CDR2: LNHNV and YYDKDF (reference sequence). DNA for the CDR3: TGTGCCACCAGCAGAGATCGTAGCGGGGGGGCTTACGAGCAGTACTTC. It yields the protein CATSRDRSGGAYEQYF.

CDR3 protein: CASSLQFSDTQYF. The CDR3 DNA reads as TGTGCCAGCAGCTTGCAATTCTCAGATACGCAGTATTTT. The chain uses TRBV7-2 and TRBJ2-3, with D hard to call. Looked up from germline, CDR1 is SGHTA and CDR2 is FQGNSA. The V end lost 3 bases, the J end lost 4 bases, and 8 bases lay between the germline ends. This CDR3 has 13 residues.

The chain joins TRBV5-4 to TRBJ2-5; possible D gene TRBD2, 6 bases. This CDR3 spans 13 amino acids. Germline V lookup: CDR1 SGHNT, CDR2 YYREEE (reference sequence). V was cut by 0 bases and J by 4 bases, with 7 bases left in between. For the CDR3, the DNA is TGTGCCAGCAGCTTGGCGGGGGTAGAGACCCAGTACTTC. The encoded protein is CASSLAGVETQYF.

The rearrangement joins TRBV2 to TRBJ2-2, with D possibly matching TRBD1 (5 bases). The CDR3 sequence is 16 residues long. CDR1 is SNHLY and CDR2 is FYNNEI in the germline V gene. V lost 1 base to trimming and J lost 5 bases, with 14 bases between them. As DNA, the CDR3 is TGTGCCAGCAGTGAAGGGGGCCAGGGAAAAACCGGGGAGCTGTTTTTT. Encoded protein: CASSEGGQGKTGELFF.

J is TRBJ1-5 and V is TRBV19; a weak D match, TRBD1 (6 bases). The CDR3 totals 13 residues. Trimming pared 9 bases from V and 0 bases from J, leaving 9 bases between. Germline V lookup: CDR1 LNHDA, CDR2 SQIVND (reference sequence). CDR3 nucleotides: TGTGCCAGCGGGGACACTAGCAATCAGCCCCAGCATTTT. Protein: CASGDTSNQPQHF.

This chain connects TRBV2 to TRBJ1-1; D unclear. Germline V lookup: CDR1 SNHLY, CDR2 FYNNEI. The V end lost 7 bases, the J end lost 3 bases, and 12 bases lay between the germline ends. There are 13 residues in the CDR3. CDR3 sequence (DNA): TGTGCCAGCACCCCTTCCAGAGACACTGAAGCTTTCTTT. The encoded protein is CASTPSRDTEAFF.

A few counts support this clone. V is TRBV5-6 and J is TRBJ1-5, with no clear D. CDR3 length: 13 residues. Trimming left V 3 bases short and J 9 bases short, with 13 bases between. Looked up from germline, CDR1 is SGHDT and CDR2 is YYEEEE. CDR3 sequence reads: CASSWSGWGPQHF. CDR3 bases: TGTGCCAGCAGCTGGTCCGGCTGGGGGCCCCAGCATTTT.

The chain employs TRBV5-1 and TRBJ2-5; possibly TRBD1 for D (6 bases). The CDR3 has 13 residues. The germline V gene encodes CDR1 SGHRS and CDR2 YFSETQ. V lost 6 bases to trimming and J lost 4 bases, with 13 bases between them. The DNA of the CDR3 is TGCGCCAGCAAACAGGGCTACGGAGAGACCCAGTACTTC. This gives the protein CASKQGYGETQYF.

This chain connects TRBV9 to TRBJ1-5; D is unresolved. The CDR3 spans 19 residues. Trimming took 0 bases from V and 2 from J, leaving 21 bases between them. CDR1 is SGDLS and CDR2 is YYNGEE in the germline V gene. CDR3 sequence reads: CASSVGWGITTRGNQPQHF. The CDR3 region has the DNA TGTGCCAGCAGCGTAGGATGGGGAATCACAACTAGGGGCAATCAGCCCCAGCATTTT.

The V and J genes are TRBV29-1 and TRBJ1-1, with TRBD1 matching 8 bases. The CDR3 sequence is 14 residues long. V was clipped by 4 bases and J by 5 bases; unmatched bases: 9. Germline assignment: CDR1 SQVTM and CDR2 ANQGSEA. CDR3 region: CSVGARTGTTEAFF. The CDR3 region has the DNA TGCAGCGTTGGTGCTCGGACAGGGACGACTGAAGCTTTCTTT.

V is TRBV2 and J is TRBJ1-6; TRBD1 is a possible D gene (5 bases). Germline values: CDR1 SNHLY, CDR2 FYNNEI. CDR3 size: 17 residues. Trimming took off 8 bases at V and 8 bases at J, with 25 bases between the two ends. As DNA, the CDR3 is TGTGCCAGCTTATATAGGTGGGGACGCTCCGAGGATTCACCCCTCCACTTT. Translated: CASLYRWGRSEDSPLHF.

This chain joins TRBV30 and TRBJ2-5, with D perhaps TRBD2 (7 bases). Germline V lookup: CDR1 GTSNPN, CDR2 SVGIG (reference sequence). The CDR3 is made up of 15 amino acids. The V end lost 1 base, the J end lost 4 bases, and 16 bases lay between the germline ends. CDR3 loop: CAWSAGGPLRETQYF. CDR3 DNA sequence: TGTGCCTGGAGTGCGGGGGGCCCACTCAGAGAGACCCAGTACTTC.

V usage is TRBV9 and J usage is TRBJ2-1; a possible D gene is TRBD2 (6 bases). Per germline, CDR1 SGDLS and CDR2 YYNGEE. Trimming cost V 3 bases and J 7 bases, with 14 bases left between them. The CDR3 is made up of 14 amino acids. The CDR3 region has the DNA TGTGCCAGCAGCGCTCAACTAGCTTCGAATGAGCAGTTCTTC. This gives the protein CASSAQLASNEQFF.

The chain links TRBV29-1 to TRBJ2-2; possibly TRBD2 for D (6 bases). V gave up 4 bases and J gave up 7 bases, with 16 bases separating them. This CDR3 comprises 14 residues. Germline V lookup: CDR1 SQVTM, CDR2 ANQGSEA. The CDR3, as DNA: TGCAGCGTTGTGCTGGGGGGAGGTTACGGGGAGCTGTTTTTT. Residues: CSVVLGGGYGELFF.

V usage is TRBV5-1 and J usage is TRBJ2-7; D is undetermined. Deletions cut 4 bases from V and 0 bases from J, with 5 bases between. Germline V gene data show CDR1 as SGHRS and CDR2 as YFSETQ. The CDR3 sequence is 12 residues long. Here the CDR3 DNA reads TGCGCCAGCAGCACGAGCTCCTACGAGCAGTACTTC. Its protein product is CASSTSSYEQYF.

In this sample, this clone turned up a few times. The gene calls are TRBV5-5 and TRBJ1-5, with D possibly TRBD1 on 5 matching bases. Germline V gene data show CDR1 as SGHKS and CDR2 as YYEKEE (reference sequence). The CDR3 covers 15 residues. The ends were cut back, 0 bases at V and 1 base at J, with 8 bases in the middle. The DNA of the CDR3 is TGTGCCAGCAGCTTGGAAAGGGGAAGCAATCAGCCCCAGCATTTT. It yields the protein CASSLERGSNQPQHF. The full variable domain, completed using reference TRBV5-5 and TRBJ1-5, is DAGVTQSPTHLIKTRGQQVTLRCSPISGHKSVSWYQQVLGQGPQFIFQYYEKEERGRGNFPDRFSARQFPNYSSELNVNALLLGDSALYLCASSLERGSNQPQHFGDGTRLSIL.

This chain connects TRBV6-4 to TRBJ2-7, with D maybe TRBD2 (6 bases). With 5 bases removed from V and 6 bases from J, the gap between germline ends came to 8 bases. The germline CDR1 and CDR2 sequences are MRHNA and SNTAGT. The CDR3 loop spans 11 amino acids. The CDR3 is CASSLRGEQYF. CDR3 sequence (DNA): TGTGCCAGCAGTTTGCGGGGCGAGCAGTACTTC.

The chain employs TRBV11-2 and TRBJ1-2; D ambiguous. V was shortened by 3 bases and J by 8 bases, with 13 bases between the two germline ends. The germline V gene has CDR1 SGHAT and CDR2 FQNNGV. The CDR3 is 13 amino acids. The chain's CDR3 is CASSFSPTQGYTF. DNA of the CDR3: TGTGCCAGCAGCTTCTCGCCGACGCAAGGCTACACCTTC.

In its sample, this clone was seen once. The rearrangement links TRBV6-1 to TRBJ2-1, with D unresolved. V gave up 8 bases and J gave up 7 bases, with 15 bases separating them. CDR3 size: 13 residues. Germline V gene sequence: CDR1 MNHNS, CDR2 SASEGT. DNA of the CDR3: TGTGCCAGCCGAGAACGTGGTAAGAATGAGCAGTTCTTC. Translation: CASRERGKNEQFF.

The chain employs TRBV5-6 and TRBJ1-2; D perhaps matches TRBD1 (5 bases). Trimming pared 2 bases from V and 6 bases from J, leaving 11 bases between. This CDR3 contains 13 residues. Germline CDR1 reads SGHDT; CDR2 reads YYEEEE. The chain's CDR3 is CASSFPDTNGYTF. The CDR3 region has the DNA TGTGCCAGCAGCTTCCCGGACACCAATGGCTACACCTTC.

The chain is built from TRBV6-1 and TRBJ1-4, with TRBD1 matching over 7 bases. Per the germline V gene, CDR1 is MNHNS and CDR2 is SASEGT. This CDR3 is 14 amino acids long. V was clipped by 6 bases and J by 5 bases; unmatched bases: 6. Written as DNA, the CDR3 is TGTGCCAGCAGCCGGGACAGCATAAATGAAAAACTGTTTTTT. Encoded protein: CASSRDSINEKLFF.

This sequence joins TRBV2 and TRBJ2-3; perhaps D is TRBD1 or TRBD2 (5 bases each). Per the germline V gene, CDR1 is SNHLY and CDR2 is FYNNEI. Trimming shortened V by 6 bases and J by 1 base, and 23 bases separated the two germline ends. There are 18 residues in the CDR3. The CDR3 protein is CASRGPIYTGTGTDTQYF. The CDR3 coding sequence is TGTGCCAGCAGGGGCCCTATTTACACGGGGACGGGCACAGATACGCAGTATTTT.

The chain links TRBV30 to TRBJ1-1, with a possible D match to TRBD1 (5 bases). This CDR3 is built from 14 residues. V lost 0 bases to trimming and J lost 2 bases, with 10 bases between them. Germline V lookup: CDR1 GTSNPN, CDR2 SVGIG (reference sequence). The DNA of the CDR3 is TGTGCCTGGAGTGTATTAGACAGAAACACTGAAGCTTTCTTT. Its protein product is CAWSVLDRNTEAFF.

There are a few counts of this clone. The V gene is TRBV6-6, the J gene TRBJ1-2, with 10 nucleotides matching TRBD1. The junction had 2 bases not matched to a gene; V was cut back by 5 bases and J by 2 bases. The CDR3 loop spans 14 amino acids. The germline CDR1 and CDR2 sequences are MNHNY and SVGAGI (reference sequence). The CDR3: CASSPGQGNYGYTF. CDR3 DNA: TGTGCCAGCAGTCCGGGACAGGGGAACTATGGCTACACCTTC.

This clone has a handful of counts. This chain joins TRBV4-2 and TRBJ2-1; D not certain. V lost 0 bases to trimming and J lost 5 bases, with 11 bases between them. The germline gives CDR1 LGHNA, CDR2 YNFKEQ. This CDR3 contains 15 residues. CDR3 coding DNA: TGTGCCAGCAGCCAAGAAGTAGCCCGAAACAATGAGCAGTTCTTC. Translated, it gives CASSQEVARNNEQFF.